Given below is one T cell receptor beta chain in context. One end of the junction is discordant with germline, which a read error may explain. This entry is derived from a study of Graves' ophthalmopathy and Graves' hyperthyroidism. The CDR3 totals 16 residues. Germline V gene data show CDR1 as SGHTA and CDR2 as FQGTGA. RNA transcripts were the template, and TCR beta CDR3 regions were amplified from them. HTBI-primed RT-PCR formed the first round, and a multiplex PCR formed the second. TCRdb reanalysed the multiplex PCR reads using MiXCR and keeps one entry per CDR3 protein. Seen here are approximately 540,000 distinct CDR3 sequences, less than 45% observed once, and the top ten hold less than 4.5%.

The TCR originated in an adult man with Graves' hyperthyroidism. The chain uses TRBV7-3 and TRBJ2-7; 7 bases align to TRBD2. The sequenced sample consisted of peripheral blood or thyroid tissue (not recorded which). The CDR3 region is CASSVTGSGREGEQYF. The CDR3 nucleotides read TGTGCCAGCAGCGTAACTGGTTCGGGCAGGGAGGGCGAGCAGTACTTC.